This T cell receptor beta chain was captured by sequencing in a study of blood T cell repertoires in COVID-19. Study-wide context: Some COVID-19 samples were acute and others convalescent; all came from the United States, Italy and Spain.

Looked up from germline, CDR1 is MNHEY and CDR2 is SVGAGI. The V end lost 7 bases, the J end lost 2 bases, and 15 bases lay between the germline ends. The CDR3 has 15 amino acids. In the original workflow: The assay estimated nucleated cells by amplifying reference gene primers. The assay was immunoSEQ multiplex PCR, and TCRdb's table has in-frame clones only and misses some. V and J calls and clone size follow that table, whereas D and trimming were derived from the DNA. The repertoire holds over 55,000 clones, with around nine tenths as singletons. The chain uses TRBV6-5 and TRBJ2-1; D is possibly TRBD2 (7 bases). This TCR was recovered from a woman aged 80 or older with acute or convalescent COVID-19. Sequencing was carried out using peripheral blood. The CDR3 DNA follows: TGTGCCAGCACCCCGTCGGGGGGCGCCTACAATGAGCAGTTCTTC. Protein sequence: CASTPSGGAYNEQFF.